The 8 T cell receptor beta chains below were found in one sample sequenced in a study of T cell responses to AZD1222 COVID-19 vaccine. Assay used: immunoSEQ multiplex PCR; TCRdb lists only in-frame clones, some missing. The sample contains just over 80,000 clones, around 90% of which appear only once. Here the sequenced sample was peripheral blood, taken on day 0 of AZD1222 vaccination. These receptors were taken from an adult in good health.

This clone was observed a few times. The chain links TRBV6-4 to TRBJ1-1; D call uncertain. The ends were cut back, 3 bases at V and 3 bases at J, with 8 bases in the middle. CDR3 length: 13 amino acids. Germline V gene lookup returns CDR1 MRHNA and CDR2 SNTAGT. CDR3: CASSEQLYTEAFF. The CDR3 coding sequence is TGTGCCAGCAGTGAACAGCTGTACACTGAAGCTTTCTTT.

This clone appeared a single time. The CDR3, as DNA: TGTGCCAGCAGCTTGGACATGCCCCAAGAGACCCAGTACTTC. This gives the protein CASSLDMPQETQYF. The chain recombines TRBV5-6 with TRBJ2-5, with D uncertain. Per germline, CDR1 SGHDT and CDR2 YYEEEE. The CDR3 is 14 amino acids. V was cut by 0 bases and J by 1 base, with 7 bases left in between.

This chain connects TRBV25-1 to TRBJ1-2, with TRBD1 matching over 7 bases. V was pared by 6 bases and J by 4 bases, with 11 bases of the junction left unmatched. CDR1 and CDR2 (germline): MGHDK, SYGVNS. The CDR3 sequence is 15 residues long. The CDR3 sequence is CASSNAGGSTYGYTF. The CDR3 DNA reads TGTGCCAGCAGCAACGCAGGGGGGTCGACCTATGGCTACACCTTC.

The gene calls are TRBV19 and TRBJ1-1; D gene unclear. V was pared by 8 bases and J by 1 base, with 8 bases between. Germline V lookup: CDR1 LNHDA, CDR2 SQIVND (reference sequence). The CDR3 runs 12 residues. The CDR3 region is CASLAPNTEAFF. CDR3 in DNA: TGTGCCAGTCTCGCCCCGAACACTGAAGCTTTCTTT. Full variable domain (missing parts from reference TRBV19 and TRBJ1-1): DGGITQSPKYLFRKEGQNVTLSCEQNLNHDAMYWYRQDPGQGLRLIYYSQIVNDFQKGDIAEGYSVSREKKESFPLTVTSAQKNPTAFYLCASLAPNTEAFFGQGTRLTVV.

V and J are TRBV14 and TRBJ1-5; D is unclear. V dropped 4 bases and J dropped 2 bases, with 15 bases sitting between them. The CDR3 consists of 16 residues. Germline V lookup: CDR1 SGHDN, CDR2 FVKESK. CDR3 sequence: CASSPIRLQGNQPQHF. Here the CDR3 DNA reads TGTGCCAGCAGCCCTATAAGACTTCAGGGCAATCAGCCCCAGCATTTT. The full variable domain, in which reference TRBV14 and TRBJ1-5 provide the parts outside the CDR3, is EAGVTQFPSHSVIEKGQTVTLRCDPISGHDNLYWYRRVMGKEIKFLLHFVKESKQDESGMPNNRFLAERTGGTYSTLKVQPAELEDSGVYFCASSPIRLQGNQPQHFGDGTRLSIL.

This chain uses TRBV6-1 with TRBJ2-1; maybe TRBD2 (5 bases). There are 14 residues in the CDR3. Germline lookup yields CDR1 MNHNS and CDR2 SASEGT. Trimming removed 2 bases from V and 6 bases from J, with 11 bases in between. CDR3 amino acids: CASSELGESNEQFF. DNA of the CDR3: TGTGCCAGCAGTGAACTCGGGGAATCCAATGAGCAGTTCTTC.

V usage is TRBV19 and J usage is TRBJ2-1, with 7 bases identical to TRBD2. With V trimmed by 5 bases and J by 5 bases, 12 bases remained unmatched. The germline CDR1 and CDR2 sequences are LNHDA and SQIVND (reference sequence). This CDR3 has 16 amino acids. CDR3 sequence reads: CASSPLQGLPHNEQFF. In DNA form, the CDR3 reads TGTGCCAGTAGTCCCCTGCAGGGACTACCCCACAATGAGCAGTTCTTC.

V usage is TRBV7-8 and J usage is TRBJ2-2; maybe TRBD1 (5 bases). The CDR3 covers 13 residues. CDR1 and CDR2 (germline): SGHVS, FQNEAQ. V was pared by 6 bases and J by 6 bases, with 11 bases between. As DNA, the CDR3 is TGTGCCAGCAGATCCACAGGTGCCGGGGAGCTGTTTTTT. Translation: CASRSTGAGELFF.